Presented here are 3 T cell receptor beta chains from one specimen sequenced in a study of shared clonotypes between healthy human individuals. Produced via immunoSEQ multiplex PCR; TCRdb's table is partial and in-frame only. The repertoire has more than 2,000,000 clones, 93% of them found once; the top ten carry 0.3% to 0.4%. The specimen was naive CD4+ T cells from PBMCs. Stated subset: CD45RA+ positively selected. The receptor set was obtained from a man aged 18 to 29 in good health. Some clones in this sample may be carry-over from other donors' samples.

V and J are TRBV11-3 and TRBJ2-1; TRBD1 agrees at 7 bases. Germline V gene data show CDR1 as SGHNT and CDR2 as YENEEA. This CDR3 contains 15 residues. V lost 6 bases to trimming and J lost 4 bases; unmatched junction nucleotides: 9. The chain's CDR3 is CASSSGQRRYNEQFF. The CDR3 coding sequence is TGTGCCAGCAGTTCGGGACAGCGAAGATACAATGAGCAGTTCTTC. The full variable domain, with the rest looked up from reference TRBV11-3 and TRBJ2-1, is EAGVVQSPRYKIIEKKQPVAFWCNPISGHNTLYWYLQNLGQGPELLIRYENEEAVDDSQLPKDRFSAERLKGVDSTLKIQPAELGDSAVYLCASSSGQRRYNEQFFGPGTRLTVL.

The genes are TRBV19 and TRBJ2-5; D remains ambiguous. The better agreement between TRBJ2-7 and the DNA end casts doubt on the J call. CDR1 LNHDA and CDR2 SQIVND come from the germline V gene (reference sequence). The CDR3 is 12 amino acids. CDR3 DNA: TGTGCCAGTAGTCCCGCCGGGTACGAGCAGTACTTC. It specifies CASSPAGYEQYF.

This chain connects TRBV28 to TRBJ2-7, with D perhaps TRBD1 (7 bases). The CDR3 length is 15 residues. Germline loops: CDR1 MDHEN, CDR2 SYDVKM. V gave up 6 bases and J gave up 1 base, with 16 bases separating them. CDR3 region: CASSPGGTNSYEQYF. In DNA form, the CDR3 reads TGTGCCAGCAGCCCAGGGGGGACAAATTCCTACGAGCAGTACTTC.